The 12 T cell receptor beta chains reported below all come from one sample, sequenced in a study of shared clonotypes between healthy human individuals. This table comes from immunoSEQ multiplex PCR, and its TCRdb copy is limited to in-frame clones, with some not included. The sample shows approximately 980,000 clones, around three quarters of them seen only once. Sequencing used memory CD4+ T cells sorted from blood. Specified subset: CD45RA-negative fraction. Source of these receptors: a man younger than 30 in good health.

CDR3 in DNA: TGTGCCAGCAAGGTAGGGGCCGGTACCTACGAGCAGTACTTC. Translation gives CASKVGAGTYEQYF. The J gene is TRBJ2-7, the V gene TRBV7-2; maybe TRBD1 (5 bases). In germline, CDR1 is SGHTA, CDR2 FQGNSA. This CDR3 comprises 14 residues. The V and J ends lost 7 bases and 2 bases respectively, with 15 bases between them.

This clone was seen only once. This chain uses TRBV29-1 with TRBJ1-1; D unclear. Germline CDR1 and CDR2: SQVTM and ANQGSEA. V was clipped by 5 bases and J by 5 bases, with 6 bases between them. CDR3 length: 10 amino acids. CDR3 DNA sequence: TGCAGCGTTCACGAAACTGAAGCTTTCTTT. Translated, it gives CSVHETEAFF.

The chain couples TRBV19 to TRBJ1-6; 10 nucleotides align to TRBD1. The CDR3 is made up of 18 amino acids. CDR1 and CDR2 from the germline V gene are LNHDA and SQIVND (reference sequence). Trimming at V came to 5 bases and at J to 5 bases, leaving 12 bases not matched to a gene. CDR3 protein: CASSALRGTGVNNSPLHF. CDR3 DNA sequence: TGTGCCAGTAGTGCGCTCAGGGGGACAGGGGTAAATAATTCACCCCTCCACTTT.

This clone was seen once. The chain is built from TRBV7-9 and TRBJ2-7; D might be TRBD2 (5 bases). CDR1 and CDR2 (germline): SEHNR, FQNEAQ (reference sequence). Between the trimmed V and J ends, which lost 3 bases and 5 bases, there was a span of 8 bases. This CDR3 has 12 residues. The CDR3 sequence: CASSFSGNEQYF. CDR3 in DNA: TGTGCCAGCAGCTTTTCCGGGAACGAGCAGTACTTC.

The chain carries TRBV5-4 and TRBJ2-7; 9 nucleotides match TRBD2. Unmatched junction bases numbered 6, after V lost 5 bases and J lost 3 bases. Germline assignment: CDR1 SGHNT and CDR2 YYREEE (reference sequence). This CDR3 comprises 14 residues. The CDR3 loop reads CASRGASGNYEQYF. CDR3 DNA: TGTGCCAGCAGGGGGGCTAGCGGGAACTACGAGCAGTACTTC.

This clone was recorded once. The V call is TRBV2, the J call TRBJ2-7; D may be TRBD1 or TRBD2 (5 bases each). This CDR3 has 14 residues. Germline V gene lookup returns CDR1 SNHLY and CDR2 FYNNEI. Between the trimmed V and J ends, which lost 4 bases and 3 bases, there was a span of 13 bases. The CDR3 reads CASSVGRIVYEQYF. For the CDR3, the DNA is TGTGCCAGCAGTGTGGGACGGATAGTCTACGAGCAGTACTTC. Based on the CDR3 plus reference TRBV2 and TRBJ2-7, the full variable domain is EPEVTQTPSHQVTQMGQEVILRCVPISNHLYFYWYRQILGQKVEFLVSFYNNEISEKSEIFDDQFSVERPDGSNFTLKIRSTKLEDSAMYFCASSVGRIVYEQYFGPGTRLTVT.

The V gene is TRBV28, the J gene TRBJ2-7; D remains ambiguous. CDR3 size: 13 residues. Germline CDR1 reads MDHEN; CDR2 reads SYDVKM. Trimming removed 5 bases from V and 4 bases from J, with 12 bases in between. CDR3 loop: CASSAPPLYEQYF. DNA of the CDR3: TGTGCCAGCAGTGCGCCGCCCCTATACGAGCAGTACTTC.

J is TRBJ2-1 and V is TRBV6-1, with D perhaps TRBD2 (5 bases). Germline V gene sequence: CDR1 MNHNS, CDR2 SASEGT. There are 21 residues in the CDR3. Trimming shortened V by 2 bases and J by 5 bases, and 31 bases separated the two germline ends. In nucleotides, the CDR3 is TGTGCCAGCAGTGAAAGTTTGGGTAACAGCGCTGTCGGGGTCCTCCACAATGAGCAGTTCTTC. Protein product: CASSESLGNSAVGVLHNEQFF.

For this clone: At one end, the junction sequence differs from germline, possibly due to a read error. J is TRBJ2-5 and V is TRBV6-6; no definite D call. The J call may be in error: the DNA end matches TRBJ2-7 better. Germline V gene sequence: CDR1 MNHNY, CDR2 SVGAGI (reference sequence). The CDR3 sequence is 11 residues long. The CDR3 loop reads CASSYSTEQYF. Here the CDR3 DNA reads TGTGCCAGTAGTTACTCTACCGAGCAGTACTTC.

The rearrangement joins TRBV30 to TRBJ1-3; the D is unclear. V was trimmed by 8 bases and J by 0 bases, leaving 11 bases between them. The germline V gene encodes CDR1 GTSNPN and CDR2 SVGIG (reference sequence). This CDR3 spans 13 amino acids. In DNA form, the CDR3 reads TGTGCCATAGGGCGGAGCTCTGGAAACACCATATATTTT. Translated, it gives CAIGRSSGNTIYF.

The chain links TRBV27 to TRBJ1-2, with a weak D call TRBD1 (5 bases). The CDR3 spans 18 residues. V was cut by 8 bases and J by 2 bases, with 27 bases left in between. Germline V gene data show CDR1 as MNHEY and CDR2 as SMNVEV (reference sequence). The CDR3 nucleotides read TGTGCCAGCTCTCAGGGCGGGCAGGGAGGTTTCCCGAACTATGGCTACACCTTC. Translating gives CASSQGGQGGFPNYGYTF.

The chain combines TRBV6-5 with TRBJ2-2, with D possibly being TRBD2 (6 bases). V was pared by 11 bases and J by 5 bases, with 15 bases between. The V gene's germline CDR1 is MNHEY and CDR2 SVGAGI. This CDR3 spans 13 amino acids. Written as DNA, the CDR3 is TGTGCCTGCATAGCGGAGAAGACCGGGGAGCTGTTTTTT. Translating it yields CACIAEKTGELFF.